Described below is a single TCR beta chain sequence and its context. Its specificity is not known. Carried by each TCR cDNA molecule was a unique molecular identifier. TCRdb re-derived calls from the 5' RACE reads in MiXCR, one entry per CDR3 protein. The sample includes about 85,000 distinct CDR3 sequences, more than 15% of them seen just once. This specimen comes from a study of spatial heterogeneity in lung cancer. Study-wide findings and caveats: Among blood samples, ubiquitous expanded tumor TCRs appeared more at resection than at follow-up.

Stated time point: sample taken at primary tumor resection. No cells were sorted before sequencing. The whole RNA sequenced was extracted from tumor, nontumor lung or frozen PBMC. The sample was PBMCs, taken at surgery. The sequence was collected from a male donor with early-stage non-small cell lung cancer.

CDR3 in amino acids: CASSRGTYNEQFF. DNA for the CDR3: TGTGCCAGCAGCCGCGGGACTTACAATGAGCAGTTCTTC. The rearrangement links TRBV11-3 to TRBJ2-1, with TRBD2 as a possible D gene (6 bases). The V end was cut by 5 bases, the J end by 4 bases, with 9 bases between. The germline V gene encodes CDR1 SGHNT and CDR2 YENEEA. The length of the CDR3 is 13 residues.